The TCR beta chain under discussion was sequenced for a study of blood T cell repertoires in COVID-19 (TCRdb year 2020). Broadly, across the study: Samples from collaborators originated in the United States, Italy and Spain and spanned both the acute and convalescent phases of COVID-19. The prospective study material was composed of cDNA or gDNA derived from T cells, B-cell-depleted T cells, or PBMCs. Subjects who had been exposed to COVID-19, were actively infected with it, or had recovered from it provided the deeply sampled blood TCRbeta repertoires that made up the dataset. The repertoires were released in a freely available public database intended as a resource for research on the immune response to SARS-CoV-2. Samples came from the ongoing ImmuneRACE study (first 160 participants) plus 1,254 subjects from 6 global collaborators. A de-identified subject ID, COVID-19 status, age in years and sex were almost always included in the sample metadata. HLA class I and class II types, where available, came from metadata supplied by the sample provider rather than from assay-based typing. Findings and caveats that apply to the study as a whole: The amount of clinical and demographic metadata varied by source and participant and was provided uncurated.

Compared with germline, V lacks 5 bases and J lacks 1 base; bases without a gene match: 8. CDR1 and CDR2, looked up from the germline V gene, are KGHSH and LQKENI. The CDR3 goes from the cysteine to the phenylalanine over 16 residues. This entry keeps only the CDR3 DNA: 48 bases, framed from base 1. A note on this clone: Its binding antigen is unknown. Base qualities are not provided; no much larger clone lies one nucleotide away.

One collaborating source in Seattle enrolled patients while the patients were actively infected and followed the patients over time throughout the course of disease. Collaborating institutions collected whole blood in K2EDTA tubes following their own protocols. Collaborator samples were shipped for TCRbeta analysis as frozen whole blood, isolated PBMCs, or DNA extracted from either sample type. TCRbeta CDR3 regions were amplified from genomic DNA using the immunoSEQ Assay, a bias-controlled multiplex PCR. Per the authors' processing: Nucleated cell counts per sample were estimated from amplification of reference gene primers within the assay. Sequence reads were collapsed and filtered to measure the absolute abundance of every unique TCRbeta CDR3 rearrangement. For each sample, productive Simpson clonality was calculated as the square root of Simpson's diversity index across productive rearrangements. This immuneACCESS table, as held by TCRdb, lists in-frame sequences with V and J called but not all clones. Of the missing ones, under half trace to an unresolved V gene in checked studies; the others have no known cause. Clone size and V and J calls were adopted from that table, with D and trimming inferred from the DNA. Here the sample has 450,000 or so clones; roughly 87% occur a single time. The ten largest make up roughly 0.9% of the sample.

The receptor comes from a man aged 18 to 29 with COVID-19, enrolled during active disease. Sample: peripheral blood. Rearrangement joined TRBV18 to TRBJ1-3; 7 of the junction bases match TRBD1. The nucleotides read TGTGCCAGCTCATACACCGGGACAGCTTCTGGAAACACCATATATTTT. This encodes CASSYTGTASGNTIYF.